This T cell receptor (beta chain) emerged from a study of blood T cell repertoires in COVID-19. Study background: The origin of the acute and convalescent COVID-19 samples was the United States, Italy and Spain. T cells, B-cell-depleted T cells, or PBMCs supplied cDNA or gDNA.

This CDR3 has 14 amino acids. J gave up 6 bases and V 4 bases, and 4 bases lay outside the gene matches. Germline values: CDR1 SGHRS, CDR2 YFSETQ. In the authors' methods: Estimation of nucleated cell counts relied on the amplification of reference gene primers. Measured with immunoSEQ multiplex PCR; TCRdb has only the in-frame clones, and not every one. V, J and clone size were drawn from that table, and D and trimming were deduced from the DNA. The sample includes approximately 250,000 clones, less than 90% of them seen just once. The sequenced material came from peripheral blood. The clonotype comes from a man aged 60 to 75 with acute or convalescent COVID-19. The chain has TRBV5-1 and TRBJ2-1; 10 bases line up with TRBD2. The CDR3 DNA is TGCGCCAGCAGCGTAGGACTAGCGGTCAATGAGCAGTTCTTC. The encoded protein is CASSVGLAVNEQFF.